This entry lists 26 T cell receptor delta chains sequenced from one sample in a study of DNA immune sequencing with unique molecular identifiers. A 32-plex genomic DNA assay used primers for all 8 TRDV and 4 TRDJ genes. A 12-nucleotide UMI was added during around 3 barcoding PCR cycles before adapter PCR. TCRdb repeated clone calling on the multiplex PCR reads with CATT. The sample lists fewer than 2,000 delta-chain clones; roughly 6% were seen once. The specimen sequenced was gamma-delta T cells from buffy coat blood. Source of these receptors: a human donor in good health.

The CDR3 sequence is CALGELLTTSVGGYGAHTDKLIF. The CDR3 DNA follows: TGTGCTCTTGGGGAACTACTGACTACTTCCGTTGGGGGATACGGGGCTCACACCGATAAACTCATCTTT. The J gene is TRDJ1, the V gene TRDV1; 11 bases line up with TRDD3. The J gene was missing in TCRdb and was found by matching the end of the DNA to germline. The CDR3 is made up of 23 amino acids. Germline V gene sequence: CDR1 TSWWSYY, CDR2 QGS. Losses at the gene ends were 0 bases for V and 0 bases for J; bases not matched to a gene: 21.

The J gene was identified as TRDJ3, and no V gene was called; the table names TRDD3, a call not compared with the DNA. The length of the CDR3 is 24 residues. The CDR3 sequence is CACDTIDGGIRGNPSSWDTRQMFF. The CDR3 coding sequence is TGTGCCTGTGACACCATCGACGGGGGGATACGCGGGAACCCGAGCTCCTGGGACACCCGACAGATGTTTTTC.

J is TRDJ1 and V is TRDV3; 9 bases are a match to TRDD3. The CDR3 runs to 22 residues. Losses at the gene ends were 3 bases for V and 0 bases for J; bases not matched to a gene: 29. CDR1 is TVYSNPD and CDR2 is GDNSRS in the germline V gene (reference sequence). CDR3 in amino acids: CAFDAFLRSPLGDAPYTDKLIF. The CDR3 bases are TGTGCCTTCGACGCCTTCTTACGATCCCCTCTGGGGGATGCCCCTTACACCGATAAACTCATCTTT.

For this clone: With a far larger clone one base away, a read error is the likely cause. The same CDR3 arises from other DNA sequences in this sample as well. The CDR3 region is CACDPVLGTLPYTDKLIF. The CDR3 region has the DNA TGTGCCTGTGACCCGGTACTAGGGACTCTTCCCTACACCGATAAACTCATCTTT. The chain is built from TRDV2 and TRDJ1; a possible D gene is TRDD2 (5 bases). CDR1 is GEAIGNYY and CDR2 is EKD in the germline V gene. Trimming left V 3 bases short and J 0 bases short, with 22 bases between. This CDR3 is built from 18 residues.

A few counts support this clone. With only one base between it and a far larger clone, this is likely a read error. The same CDR3 is also encoded by other DNA sequences in this sample. With the J gene uncalled, the V gene is TRDV1; TRDD3 is the table's D call and was not checked against the DNA. Germline V gene sequence: CDR1 TSWWSYY, CDR2 QGS. The CDR3 extends over 26 amino acids. The DNA for the CDR3 is TGTGCTCTTGGGGAATCGGCCCCCTACCACCCCCCTCACTGGGGGATACGCGGCATACCTCTCGATAAACTGATCTTT. Translated, it gives CALGESAPYHPPHWGIRGIPLDKLIF.

This clone turned up a few times. The chain joins TRAV29/DV5 to TRDJ1; 9 bases align to TRDD3. The J gene, left out of TCRdb, was set here by checking the DNA against germline. Per germline, CDR1 NSMFDY and CDR2 ISSIKDK. J lost 0 bases, V lost 0 bases, and 21 bases had no gene match. The CDR3 has 21 residues. CDR3 residues: CAASANNLRGTGGKYTDKLIF. CDR3 nucleotides: TGTGCAGCAAGCGCGAATAATCTTCGTGGTACTGGGGGAAAGTACACCGATAAACTCATCTTT. Drawing the rest from reference TRAV29/DV5 and TRDJ1, the complete variable domain is DQQVKQNSPSLSVQEGRISILNCDYTNSMFDYFLWYKKYPAEGPTFLISISSIKDKNEDGRFTVFLNKSAKHLSLHIVPSQPGDSAVYFCAASANNLRGTGGKYTDKLIFGKGTRVTVEP.

This clone was seen a handful of times. A read error is likely here: a far larger clone is one base away. This specimen includes other DNA sequences encoding the same CDR3. The chain recombines TRDV1 with TRDJ1, with TRDD3 identical over 13 bases. The J gene, not given by TCRdb, was assigned here from a germline match of the nucleotide sequence. With 2 bases clipped from V and 4 bases from J, the junction kept 34 bases outside the gene matches. The CDR3 is made up of 26 amino acids. CDR1 is TSWWSYY, CDR2 QGS, per germline. CDR3 sequence: CALGESAPYHPPHWGIRGIPLDKLIF. As DNA, the CDR3 is TGTGCTCTTGGGGAATCGGCCCCATACCACCCCCCTCACTGGGGGATACGCGGCATACCTCTCGATAAACTCATCTTT.

Remarks on this clone: TCRdb shows a much larger clone's protein in place of this DNA's translation, and the two differ at residue 7, likely through a read error; the protein shown is translated from the DNA. The chain is built from TRDV2 and TRDJ1; TRDD3 agrees at 8 bases. Germline V gene sequence: CDR1 GEAIGNYY, CDR2 EKD. Germline trimming cut 3 bases from V and 1 base from J; bases unmatched to any gene: 15. The CDR3 has 18 residues. The chain's CDR3 is CACDDLVGYAGFTDKLIF. The CDR3 nucleotides are TGTGCCTGTGACGATCTTGTGGGATACGCGGGTTTCACCGATAAACTCATCTTT.

This clone came up once. The chain employs TRDV1 and TRDJ1; 8 bases align to TRDD2. The J gene comes from matching the DNA to germline here; TCRdb lacks it. This CDR3 has 22 amino acids. Germline loops: CDR1 TSWWSYY, CDR2 QGS. Trimming took 5 bases from V and 0 from J; bases not matched to a gene: 26. The CDR3 here is CALGPRRLPTSAWGTDTDKLIF. CDR3 nucleotides: TGTGCTCTTGGGCCCCGCAGACTTCCTACCTCTGCCTGGGGAACGGACACCGATAAACTCATCTTT.

This clone showed up just a few times. The translation of this DNA and the TCRdb protein of a much larger clone differ at residue 5, probably owing to a read error; the protein shown here is translated from the DNA. This rearrangement joins TRDV2 to TRDJ1; D gene ambiguous. CDR1 and CDR2 (germline): GEAIGNYY, EKD. The CDR3 consists of 15 residues. V dropped 0 bases and J dropped 0 bases, with 10 bases sitting between them. The CDR3 region has the DNA TGTGCCTGTGACACCCTGTACTCGTACACCGATAAACTCATCTTT. Protein: CACDTLYSYTDKLIF.

The chain couples TRDV1 to TRDJ1, with TRDD3 matching over 9 bases. The J gene, left out of TCRdb, was set here by checking the DNA against germline. Germline assignment: CDR1 TSWWSYY and CDR2 QGS. The CDR3 extends over 21 amino acids. V gave up 5 bases and J gave up 0 bases; unmatched junction bases: 22. The CDR3 DNA follows: TGTGCTCTTGGGACCTTCCTCCACTCGTACTGGGGGACCAAGTACACCGATAAACTCATCTTT. It is translated as CALGTFLHSYWGTKYTDKLIF.

About this clone: TCRdb assigns this DNA the protein of a much larger clone, which departs from its translation at residue 10; this likely reflects a read error, and the protein shown comes from translating the DNA. CDR3 region: CACDSLTGRIDKLIF. In DNA, the CDR3 is TGTGCCTGTGACTCCCTCACGGGGCGAATCGATAAACTCATCTTT. This chain links TRDV2 with TRDJ1; D is unresolved. Per germline, CDR1 GEAIGNYY and CDR2 EKD. The CDR3 contains 15 residues. Trimming shortened V by 3 bases and J by 4 bases, and 17 bases separated the two germline ends.

This clone turned up a few times. TCRdb's protein for this DNA is that of a much larger clone and differs from the translation at residue 13, likely a read error; the protein shown is the DNA translation. This chain uses TRDV2 with TRDJ1; the match to TRDD3 covers 9 bases. Trimming cost V 3 bases and J 4 bases; bases outside gene matches: 17. This CDR3 contains 18 residues. CDR1 GEAIGNYY and CDR2 EKD come from the germline V gene. The CDR3 region is CACDSISSTGGKIDKLIF. Here the CDR3 DNA reads TGTGCCTGTGACTCCATCTCGAGTACTGGGGGAAAGATCGATAAACTCATCTTT.

A remark on this clone: The likely explanation is a read error, given a far larger clone one base away. The sample has other DNA sequences that encode this CDR3 too. The chain has TRDV2 and TRDJ3, with D maybe TRDD3 (5 bases). The CDR3 runs to 18 residues. Germline V gives CDR1 GEAIGNYY, CDR2 EKD. Here the CDR3 reads CACVYLGTGSWDTRQMFF. The CDR3 DNA reads TGTGCCTGTGTCTATCTGGGAACCGGCTCCTGGGACACCCGACAAATGTTTTTC.

There are a few counts of this clone. Translating this DNA gives a protein that differs at residue 4 from the TCRdb one, which belongs to a much larger clone; a read error is likely, and the protein shown is this translation. CDR3 amino acids: CACYNVLGDTLGSDKLIF. CDR3 nucleotide sequence: TGTGCCTGTTACAACGTACTGGGGGATACGCTTGGGTCCGATAAACTCATCTTT. The chain couples TRDV2 to TRDJ1; 13 nucleotides agree with TRDD3. Per the germline V gene, CDR1 is GEAIGNYY and CDR2 is EKD. V dropped 6 bases and J dropped 3; count of bases not matched to a gene: 15. CDR3 length equals 18 residues.

There are a few counts of this clone. The translation of this DNA and the TCRdb protein of a much larger clone differ at residue 14, probably owing to a read error; the protein shown here is translated from the DNA. The J gene is TRDJ1, the V gene TRDV1; TRDD3 matches 9 bases. TCRdb carries no J gene annotation; the J gene was assigned here by matching the DNA with germline. The CDR3 loop spans 24 amino acids. The V and J ends lost 4 bases and 0 bases, in that order; junction bases with no gene match: 30. In germline, CDR1 is TSWWSYY, CDR2 QGS. The CDR3 here is CALGVSPLGPGDTGTPPYTDKLIF. The CDR3 nucleotides are TGTGCTCTTGGGGTGTCCCCCCTTGGCCCTGGGGATACGGGTACCCCTCCGTACACCGATAAACTCATCTTT.

This clone was counted between two and nine times. TCRdb's listed protein matches a much larger clone and diverges from this DNA's translation at residue 5, likely through a read error; the protein shown comes from the DNA. The CDR3, as DNA: TGTGCCTGTGACAACGTACTGGGGGATACGTCCGGCTCCTGGGACACCCGACAGATGTTTTTC. Its translation is CACDNVLGDTSGSWDTRQMFF. The rearrangement links TRDV2 to TRDJ3; 13 positions match TRDD3. The CDR3 covers 21 residues. CDR1 is GEAIGNYY and CDR2 is EKD in the germline V gene. Germline trimming cut 2 bases from V and 0 bases from J; bases unmatched to any gene: 9.

In its sample, this clone was seen a few times. TCRdb attributes to this sequence the protein of a much larger clone, which differs from the DNA translation at residue 16; a read error is likely, and the protein displayed is translated from the DNA. The genes are TRDV2 and TRDJ3; maybe TRDD3 (6 bases). CDR1 is GEAIGNYY, CDR2 EKD, per germline. This CDR3 comprises 20 residues. The CDR3 nucleotides are TGTGCCTGTGACACCGTCTGGGGCACCTCGAGGTCCTGGGACACCCTACAGATGTTTTTC. The encoded protein is CACDTVWGTSRSWDTLQMFF.

There are a few counts of this clone. Since a far larger clone is one base different, this is likely a read error. This rearrangement joins TRDV2 to TRDJ3; 9 bases fit TRDD3. Germline CDR1 reads GEAIGNYY; CDR2 reads EKD. The CDR3 has 19 amino acids. V shed 1 base and J 0 bases; nucleotides not matched to a gene: 6. The CDR3 here is CACDTTGGLGSWDTRQMFF. CDR3 DNA: TGTGCCTGTGACACGACTGGGGGACTGGGCTCCTGGGACACCCGACAGATGTTTTTC.

This clone was detected a few times. TCRdb's entry gives the protein of a much larger clone, which mismatches this DNA's translation at residue 6, likely from a read error; the protein reported here is translated from the DNA. The chain is built from TRDV1 and TRDJ1, with 13 bases fitting TRDD3. The J gene is absent in TCRdb and was assigned here via DNA matching to germline. CDR1 and CDR2 from the germline V gene are TSWWSYY and QGS. After removal of 2 bases from V and 4 bases from J, the junction contained 34 bases not matched to a gene. The CDR3 loop spans 26 amino acids. This CDR3 reads CALGEAAPYHPPHWGIRGIPLDKLIF. CDR3 bases: TGTGCTCTTGGGGAAGCGGCCCCCTACCACCCCCCTCACTGGGGGATACGCGGCATACCTCTCGATAAACTCATCTTT.

This clone was counted only a few times. This likely traces to a read error, being one base from a far larger clone. Other DNA sequences from this sample encode an identical CDR3 as well. The CDR3 sequence: CACLVSRTRADKLIF. CDR3 in DNA: TGTGCCTGTTTGGTTTCCCGTACGAGGGCCGATAAACTCATCTTT. The chain links TRDV2 to TRDJ1, with D unresolved. The germline V gene encodes CDR1 GEAIGNYY and CDR2 EKD. The V and J ends lost 6 bases and 3 bases respectively, with 19 bases between them. This CDR3 region has 15 residues.

The table lists this clone with a few counts. The protein TCRdb gives is from a much larger clone and does not agree with this DNA's translation at residue 6, likely a read error; the protein shown here comes from the DNA. This sequence joins TRDV1 and TRDJ1, with 8 bases that match TRDD2. The J gene, absent from TCRdb, was called here by matching the DNA to germline. V was clipped by 0 bases and J by 0 bases; unmatched bases: 45. The V gene's germline CDR1 is TSWWSYY and CDR2 QGS. The CDR3 loop spans 30 amino acids. The DNA for the CDR3 is TGTGCTCTTGGGGAACTAGGGCCCTCGCCTTCCTATCCGTGGAAGGGCTATTGGGGGTTCACGCCCACATACACCGATAAACTCATCTTT. Amino acid sequence: CALGELGPSPSYPWKGYWGFTPTYTDKLIF.

Concerning this clone: Translating this DNA gives a protein that differs at residue 9 from the TCRdb one, which belongs to a much larger clone; a read error is likely, and the protein shown is this translation. This chain uses TRDV2 with TRDJ1; possible D gene TRDD3, 6 bases. CDR1 is GEAIGNYY and CDR2 is EKD in the germline V gene. The V end was cut by 0 bases, the J end by 1 base, with 20 bases between. The CDR3 length is 18 residues. The chain's CDR3 is CACDTVGLQGDLTDKLIF. CDR3 sequence (DNA): TGTGCCTGTGACACCGTAGGGTTACAGGGGGACCTCACCGATAAACTCATCTTT.

In the case of this clone: This likely reflects a read error, since a far larger clone is one base away. The CDR3 DNA sequence: TGTGCCTGTGACACCGTGGGGGTCGTGTACACCGATAAACTCATCTTT. Encoded protein: CACDTVGVVYTDKLIF. The chain links TRDV2 to TRDJ1; tentative D call: TRDD3 (6 bases). Germline V CDR1 and CDR2: GEAIGNYY, EKD. The CDR3 totals 16 residues. Trimming stripped 0 bases from V and 0 bases from J, with 13 bases between.

This clone has more than one count but fewer than ten. A far larger clone is a single base away, which makes a read error likely. This sample includes further DNA sequences coding for the same CDR3. The chain uses TRDV2 and TRDJ1; the match to TRDD3 covers 8 bases. Germline values: CDR1 GEAIGNYY, CDR2 EKD. The CDR3 is 14 residues long. The CDR3 sequence: CACDKLGDTDKLIF. DNA for the CDR3: TGTGCCTGTGACAAGCTGGGGGACACTGATAAACTCATCTTT.

This clone was counted only a few times. A far larger clone is one base from this, pointing to a likely read error. This specimen includes other DNA sequences encoding the same CDR3. The V segment is TRDV1, and no J call was made; the DNA was not used to check the table's D call, TRDD3. The CDR3 sequence is 26 residues long. CDR1 and CDR2 from the germline V gene are TSWWSYY and QGS. CDR3 DNA sequence: TGTGCTCTTGGGGAATCGGCCCCCTACCACCCCCCTCACTGGGGGATACGCGGCATACCTCTCGATAAACTTATCTTT. It codes for CALGESAPYHPPHWGIRGIPLDKLIF.